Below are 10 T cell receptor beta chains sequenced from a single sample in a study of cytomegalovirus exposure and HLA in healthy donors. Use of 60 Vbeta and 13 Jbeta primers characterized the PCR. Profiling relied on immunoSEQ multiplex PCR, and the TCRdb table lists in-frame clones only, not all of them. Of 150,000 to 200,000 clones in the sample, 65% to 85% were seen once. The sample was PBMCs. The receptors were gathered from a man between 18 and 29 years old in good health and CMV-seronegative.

The DNA for the CDR3 is TGTGCCAGCACGGTGGGAGAGAACACTGAAGCTTTCTTT. Protein: CASTVGENTEAFF. This rearrangement joins TRBV2 to TRBJ1-1; D gene ambiguous. Germline V CDR1 and CDR2: SNHLY, FYNNEI. This CDR3 has 13 amino acids. The V end lost 7 bases, the J end lost 1 base, and 10 bases lay between the germline ends.

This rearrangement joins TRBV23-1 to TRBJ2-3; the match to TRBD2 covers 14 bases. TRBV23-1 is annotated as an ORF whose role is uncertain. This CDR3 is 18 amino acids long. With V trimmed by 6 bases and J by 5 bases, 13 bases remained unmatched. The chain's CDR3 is CASRHGRTSGGIGDTQYF. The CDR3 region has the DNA TGCGCCAGCAGACATGGAAGGACTAGCGGGGGGATCGGAGATACGCAGTATTTT.

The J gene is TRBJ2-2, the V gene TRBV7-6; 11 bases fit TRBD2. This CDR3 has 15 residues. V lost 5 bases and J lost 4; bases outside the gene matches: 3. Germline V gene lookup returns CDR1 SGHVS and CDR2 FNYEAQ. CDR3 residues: CASSKLAGATGELFF. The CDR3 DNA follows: TGTGCCAGCAGCAAACTAGCGGGAGCCACCGGGGAGCTGTTTTTT.

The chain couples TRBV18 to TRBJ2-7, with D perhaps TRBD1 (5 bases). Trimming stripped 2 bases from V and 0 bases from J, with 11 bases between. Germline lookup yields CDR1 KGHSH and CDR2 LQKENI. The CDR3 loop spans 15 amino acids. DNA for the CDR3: TGTGCCAGCTCACCAAGGCAGGACACCTCCTACGAGCAGTACTTC. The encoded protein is CASSPRQDTSYEQYF. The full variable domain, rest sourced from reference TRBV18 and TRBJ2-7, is NAGVMQNPRHLVRRRGQEARLRCSPMKGHSHVYWYRQLPEEGLKFMVYLQKENIIDESGMPKERFSAEFPKEGPSILRIQQVVRGDSAAYFCASSPRQDTSYEQYFGPGTRLTVT.

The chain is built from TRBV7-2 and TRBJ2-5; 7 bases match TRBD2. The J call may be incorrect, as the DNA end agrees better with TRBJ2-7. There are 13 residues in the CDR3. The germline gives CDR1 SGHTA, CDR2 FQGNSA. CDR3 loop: CASSAGLFYEQYF. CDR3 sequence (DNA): TGTGCCAGCAGCGCGGGACTATTCTACGAGCAGTACTTC.

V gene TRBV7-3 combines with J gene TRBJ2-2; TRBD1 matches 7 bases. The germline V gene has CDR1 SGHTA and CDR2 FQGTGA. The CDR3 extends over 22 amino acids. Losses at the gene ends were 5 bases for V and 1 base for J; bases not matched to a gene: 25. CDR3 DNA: TGTGCCAGCAGCCCACAACCTGTTGGGGTCACGACAGGGATGTTGAACACCGGGGAGCTGTTTTTT. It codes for CASSPQPVGVTTGMLNTGELFF.

The CDR3 DNA reads TGTGCCAGCAGTCAAGGGACAGGGAACACTGAAGCTTTCTTT. As protein: CASSQGTGNTEAFF. V is TRBV28 and J is TRBJ1-1; 8 nucleotides match TRBD1. Germline-derived CDR1 and CDR2 are MDHEN and SYDVKM. With V trimmed by 5 bases and J by 1 base, 3 bases remained unmatched. The CDR3 has 14 residues. Looking up the rest from reference TRBV28 and TRBJ1-1 gives the full variable domain: DVKVTQSSRYLVKRTGEKVFLECVQDMDHENMFWYRQDPGLGLRLIYFSYDVKMKEKGDIPEGYSVSREKKERFSLILESASTNQTSMYLCASSQGTGNTEAFFGQGTRLTVV.

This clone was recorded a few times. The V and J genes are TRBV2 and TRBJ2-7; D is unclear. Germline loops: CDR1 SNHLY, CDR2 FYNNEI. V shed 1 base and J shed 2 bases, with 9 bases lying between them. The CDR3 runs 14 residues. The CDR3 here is CASSEGLIPYEQYF. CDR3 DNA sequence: TGTGCCAGCAGTGAAGGACTCATACCCTACGAGCAGTACTTC.

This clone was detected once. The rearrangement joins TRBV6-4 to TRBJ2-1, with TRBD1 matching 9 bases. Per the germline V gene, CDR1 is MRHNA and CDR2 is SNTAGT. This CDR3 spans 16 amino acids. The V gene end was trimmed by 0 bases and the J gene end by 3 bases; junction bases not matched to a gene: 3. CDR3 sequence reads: CASSDSDRGDYNEQFF. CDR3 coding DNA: TGTGCCAGCAGTGACTCTGACAGGGGGGACTACAATGAGCAGTTCTTC.

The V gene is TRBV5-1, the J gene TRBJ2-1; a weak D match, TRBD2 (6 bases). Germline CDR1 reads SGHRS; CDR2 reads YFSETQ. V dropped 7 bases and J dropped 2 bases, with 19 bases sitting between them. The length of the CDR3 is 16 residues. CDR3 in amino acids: CASGGYGDFAYNEQFF. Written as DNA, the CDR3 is TGCGCCAGCGGGGGGTATGGGGACTTTGCCTACAATGAGCAGTTCTTC.